This TCR beta chain stems from a study of cytomegalovirus exposure and HLA in healthy donors. In the PCR, 60 Vbeta and 13 Jbeta primers were used. The protocol was immunoSEQ multiplex PCR, while the TCRdb copy is restricted to in-frame clones and leaves out a portion. The sample holds more than 85,000 clones, around 80% seen once. Trimming shortened V by 6 bases and J by 0 bases, and 9 bases separated the two germline ends. From germline, CDR1 is MNHNS and CDR2 SASEGT. The CDR3 totals 15 residues. This TCR came from a male donor in good health and CMV-seronegative. Source material: PBMCs. The rearrangement uses TRBV6-1 and TRBJ2-6; D is possibly TRBD2 (5 bases). The CDR3 nucleotides are TGTGCCAGCAGCGGAGGTGACTCTGGGGCCAACGTCCTGACTTTC. This codes for CASSGGDSGANVLTF.